The 27 T cell receptor beta chains presented below share a single source sample, sequenced in a study of CD8+CD57+ T cells in acquired aplastic anemia. CDR3 and TCR beta VDJ profiling relied on a genomic DNA template. TCRdb called the reads again in MiXCR, with one record for every CDR3 protein. The sample lists 100,000 to 130,000 distinct CDR3 sequences; roughly 50% were seen once. Specimen: sorted CD4+, CD8+, or CD8+CD57+ T cells (not recorded which) from PBMCs. These receptors all come from a human donor in good health, serving as a control.

CDR3: CASTAGTGVTPLHF. In DNA, the CDR3 is TGTGCCAGTACCGCTGGGACAGGGGTGACGCCCCTCCACTTT. V gene TRBV19 combines with J gene TRBJ1-6; 10 bases align to TRBD1. In germline, CDR1 is LNHDA, CDR2 SQIVND (reference sequence). This CDR3 contains 14 residues. Trimming cost V 7 bases and J 13 bases; bases outside gene matches: 10. Based on the CDR3 plus reference TRBV19 and TRBJ1-6, the full variable domain is DGGITQSPKYLFRKEGQNVTLSCEQNLNHDAMYWYRQDPGQGLRLIYYSQIVNDFQKGDIAEGYSVSREKKESFPLTVTSAQKNPTAFYLCASTAGTGVTPLHFGNGTRLTVT.

The CDR3: CSVEYQTTDTQYF. In DNA form, the CDR3 reads TGCAGCGTTGAGTATCAGACCACAGATACGCAGTATTTT. V and J are TRBV29-1 and TRBJ2-3; no firm D call. The CDR3 contains 13 residues. The germline gives CDR1 SQVTM, CDR2 ANQGSEA. Trimming shortened V by 3 bases and J by 2 bases, and 9 bases separated the two germline ends.

A single count supports this clonotype. The chain employs TRBV10-3 and TRBJ1-2, with no clear D. V was clipped by 4 bases and J by 4 bases, with 13 bases between them. Germline CDR1 ENHRY, CDR2 SYGVKD. The CDR3 has 14 amino acids. In DNA, the CDR3 is TGTGCCATCAGTGTAGACCAGGACGGCTATGGCTACACCTTC. Translated, it gives CAISVDQDGYGYTF.

This clonotype was seen a few times. The chain recombines TRBV25-1 with TRBJ2-5; the D gene could be TRBD1 or TRBD2 (6 bases each). V lost 6 bases and J lost 9, with 23 bases in between. This CDR3 has 15 residues. Germline assignment: CDR1 MGHDK and CDR2 SYGVNS. The CDR3 DNA reads as TGTGCCAGCAGCTTGGGTGGGGGGCCGGTTGGGCCCCAGTACTTC. Its translation is CASSLGGGPVGPQYF.

This clonotype was seen at least ten times. The rearrangement links TRBV12-3 or TRBV12-4 to TRBJ2-7; a weak D match, TRBD2 (6 bases). The CDR3 consists of 12 residues. The V end lost 3 bases, the J end lost 4 bases, and 7 bases lay between the germline ends. Here the CDR3 DNA reads TGTGCCAGCAGTTTTGGAGGGTACGAGCAGTACTTC. Protein sequence: CASSFGGYEQYF.

The chain uses TRBV29-1 and TRBJ2-7, with TRBD1 matching over 11 bases. Looked up from germline, CDR1 is SQVTM and CDR2 is ANQGSEA. The CDR3 covers 15 residues. The junction had 12 bases not matched to a gene; V was cut back by 8 bases and J by 3 bases. The chain's CDR3 is CSSWNQGQGDYEQYF. In nucleotides, the CDR3 is TGCAGCAGTTGGAACCAGGGACAGGGGGACTACGAGCAGTACTTC.

This clonotype was picked up many times. The chain carries TRBV6-1 and TRBJ1-2, with TRBD1 matching over 7 bases. V was pared by 5 bases and J by 4 bases, with 4 bases of the junction left unmatched. CDR1 MNHNS and CDR2 SASEGT come from the germline V gene. The CDR3 extends over 13 amino acids. The CDR3, as DNA: TGTGCCAGCAGTATATCAGGGGGCTATGGCTACACCTTC. It codes for CASSISGGYGYTF.

This clonotype was detected many times. The rearrangement uses TRBV6-5 and TRBJ1-5; tentative D call: TRBD1 (5 bases). The CDR3 has 14 residues. V was cut by 6 bases and J by 6 bases, with 15 bases left in between. Germline V gene lookup returns CDR1 MNHEY and CDR2 SVGAGI. This chain's CDR3 is CASREAGFGQPQHF. The CDR3 nucleotides read TGTGCCAGCAGGGAGGCAGGGTTCGGTCAGCCCCAGCATTTT.

This clonotype was recorded many times. The CDR3 here is CASSLAAGGANVLTF. As DNA, the CDR3 is TGTGCCAGCAGCTTGGCGGCCGGAGGGGCCAACGTCCTGACTTTC. The V call is TRBV5-4, the J call TRBJ2-6; no clear D gene. V lost 0 bases to trimming and J lost 4 bases, with 8 bases between them. This CDR3 region has 15 residues. Germline CDR1 SGHNT, CDR2 YYREEE (reference sequence).

This clonotype was counted only a few times. Possible read error: a much larger clone is one base away. The chain uses TRBV6-5 and TRBJ1-2, with TRBD1 matching 11 bases. With 2 bases clipped from V and 6 bases from J, the junction kept 5 bases outside the gene matches. This CDR3 region has 15 residues. Germline V gives CDR1 MNHEY, CDR2 SVGAGI. CDR3 DNA sequence: TGTGCCAGCAGTTACGGACAGGGGGCGGTAAATGGCTACACCTTC. It codes for CASSYGQGAVNGYTF.

This clonotype appeared many times. The CDR3 here is CASSQDGGTGELFF. As DNA, the CDR3 is TGCGCCAGCAGCCAAGATGGCGGGACCGGGGAGCTGTTTTTT. The rearrangement links TRBV4-3 to TRBJ2-2; possible D gene TRBD2, 5 bases. The CDR3 is made up of 14 amino acids. Trimming left V 0 bases short and J 5 bases short, with 7 bases between. CDR1 LGHNA and CDR2 YSLEER come from the germline V gene.

This clonotype was seen a few times. The chain combines TRBV3-1 with TRBJ1-2; D is unresolved. Germline V CDR1 and CDR2: LGHDT, YNNKEL (reference sequence). The CDR3 runs 16 residues. V lost 1 base and J 5 bases, leaving 17 bases between the germline ends. The CDR3 coding sequence is TGTGCCAGCAGCCAAGCTATTACGGTCGTGGTTTATGGCTACACCTTC. This sequence encodes CASSQAITVVVYGYTF.

This clonotype was recorded at least ten times. The CDR3 ends on some other residue instead of the conserved phenylalanine or tryptophan, so this is likely a read error. Because the CDR3's place on the DNA is in doubt, the DNA is left out and the CDR3 is given as listed by TCRdb. V is TRBV6-5 and J is TRBJ2-7; no check of the table's D call, TRBD1, against the DNA was made. Counting both end residues, the CDR3 totals 13 amino acids. In germline, CDR1 is MNHEY, CDR2 SVGAGI. CDR3 residues: CASSYSGERTDSI.

This clonotype was recorded at least ten times. V is TRBV27 and J is TRBJ2-7; D is uncertain. V lost 0 bases and J lost 5, with 8 bases in between. Germline assignment: CDR1 MNHEY and CDR2 SMNVEV (reference sequence). The CDR3 contains 13 residues. The CDR3 spells CASSLSGSHEQYF. CDR3 sequence (DNA): TGTGCCAGCAGTTTATCGGGATCACACGAGCAGTACTTC.

In this sample, this clonotype turned up a few times. The chain joins TRBV24-1 to TRBJ1-2; D ambiguous. The CDR3 covers 13 residues. Trimming pared 3 bases from V and 4 bases from J, leaving 8 bases between. Germline V CDR1 and CDR2: KGHDR, SFDVKD. Here the CDR3 reads CATSDRSSYGYTF. The CDR3 coding sequence is TGTGCCACCAGTGATCGTTCCAGCTATGGCTACACCTTC.

About this clonotype: This CDR3 is missing its conserved last phenylalanine or tryptophan, likely due to a read error. J is TRBJ1-1 and V is TRBV9; D gene ambiguous. Germline V lookup: CDR1 SGDLS, CDR2 YYNGEE. V gave up 2 bases and J gave up 10 bases, with 15 bases separating them. The CDR3 runs to 13 residues. The chain's CDR3 is CASSVSGSYGAFL. The DNA for the CDR3 is TGTGCCAGCAGCGTGTCAGGATCTTATGGAGCTTTCCTT.

This rearrangement joins TRBV25-1 to TRBJ2-7, with 10 bases fitting TRBD1. V was pared by 4 bases and J by 5 bases, with 5 bases of the junction left unmatched. The length of the CDR3 is 14 residues. CDR1 is MGHDK and CDR2 is SYGVNS in the germline V gene. The CDR3 loop is CASSAETGGDEQYF. For the CDR3, the DNA is TGTGCCAGCAGTGCCGAGACAGGGGGCGACGAGCAGTACTTC.

This clonotype was counted many times. V gene TRBV6-5 combines with J gene TRBJ1-6; D perhaps matches TRBD1 (6 bases). CDR1 MNHEY and CDR2 SVGAGI come from the germline V gene. Trimming stripped 2 bases from V and 0 bases from J, with 11 bases between. This CDR3 spans 17 amino acids. The CDR3 loop reads CASSYRGASSYNSPLHF. As DNA, the CDR3 is TGTGCCAGCAGTTACCGGGGGGCCAGCTCCTATAATTCACCCCTCCACTTT.

The chain uses TRBV10-1 and TRBJ2-2; TRBD1 matches 9 bases. The CDR3 has 14 residues. Trimming took 4 bases from V and 7 from J; bases not matched to a gene: 4. Germline values: CDR1 WNHNN, CDR2 SYGVQD (reference sequence). For the CDR3, the DNA is TGCGCCAGCAGTGGGGGACAGGGCTTCGGGGAGCTGTTTTTT. Its protein is CASSGGQGFGELFF.

V and J are TRBV9 and TRBJ2-3; tentatively, D is TRBD1 or TRBD2 (5 bases each). Looked up from germline, CDR1 is SGDLS and CDR2 is YYNGEE. V lost 0 bases to trimming and J lost 3 bases, with 11 bases between them. The CDR3 is 15 amino acids. The CDR3 protein is CASSVAPRETDTQYF. The CDR3 DNA reads as TGTGCCAGCAGCGTAGCCCCCAGGGAGACAGATACGCAGTATTTT.

The CDR3 DNA sequence: TGTGCCATCAGCACGGACAGGGCTACCTATGGCTACACCTTC. It specifies CAISTDRATYGYTF. The genes are TRBV10-3 and TRBJ1-2, with 8 positions matching TRBD1. Germline V lookup: CDR1 ENHRY, CDR2 SYGVKD. This CDR3 has 14 amino acids. With 6 bases clipped from V and 4 bases from J, the junction kept 7 bases outside the gene matches.

J is TRBJ2-3 and V is TRBV7-9; no clear D gene. V was cut by 5 bases and J by 4 bases, with 10 bases left in between. The V gene's germline CDR1 is SEHNR and CDR2 FQNEAQ (reference sequence). The CDR3 consists of 13 residues. The CDR3 loop reads CASSQKWADTQYF. CDR3 nucleotide sequence: TGTGCCAGCAGCCAAAAGTGGGCAGATACGCAGTATTTT.

The rearrangement joins TRBV7-2 to TRBJ2-5, with TRBD2 as a possible D gene (5 bases). Between the trimmed V and J ends, which lost 5 bases and 5 bases, there was a span of 18 bases. The CDR3 contains 15 residues. CDR1 is SGHTA and CDR2 is FQGNSA in the germline V gene. The CDR3 spells CASSPKWGDTETQYF. Here the CDR3 DNA reads TGTGCCAGCAGCCCCAAGTGGGGAGATACGGAGACCCAGTACTTC. The full variable domain, completed using reference TRBV7-2 and TRBJ2-5, is GAGVSQSPSNKVTEKGKDVELRCDPISGHTALYWYRQSLGQGLEFLIYFQGNSAPDKSGLPSDRFSAERTGGSVSTLTIQRTQQEDSAVYLCASSPKWGDTETQYFGPGTRLLVL.

The V and J genes are TRBV20-1 and TRBJ1-2, with TRBD1 identical over 8 bases. The V gene end was trimmed by 3 bases and the J gene end by 3 bases; junction bases not matched to a gene: 6. Looked up from germline, CDR1 is DFQATT and CDR2 is SNEGSKA (reference sequence). The CDR3 length is 14 residues. CDR3 sequence (DNA): TGCAGTGCTAGCCCCGGACAGGGCGACTATGGCTACACCTTC. Amino acid sequence: CSASPGQGDYGYTF.

The DNA for the CDR3 is TGTGCCAGTAGTACTTGGGGGGAACGCGGGAGAGGCTCCTACGAGCAGTACTTC. This translates into CASSTWGERGRGSYEQYF. This sequence joins TRBV25-1 and TRBJ2-7; 7 nucleotides line up with TRBD2. The junction had 20 bases not matched to a gene; V was cut back by 9 bases and J by 0 bases. This CDR3 has 18 residues. Germline V lookup: CDR1 MGHDK, CDR2 SYGVNS.

The rearrangement uses TRBV27 and TRBJ2-5; tentatively, D is TRBD2 (6 bases). CDR1 is MNHEY, CDR2 SMNVEV, per germline (reference sequence). Between the trimmed V and J ends, which lost 7 bases and 5 bases, there was a span of 14 bases. This CDR3 is 13 amino acids long. The CDR3 is CASKANRGETQYF. The CDR3 DNA reads as TGTGCCAGCAAAGCGAACCGGGGGGAGACCCAGTACTTC.

The rearrangement joins TRBV25-1 to TRBJ2-4; 10 bases map to TRBD2. V dropped 6 bases and J dropped 0; count of bases not matched to a gene: 20. The length of the CDR3 is 21 residues. Germline CDR1 is MGHDK and CDR2 is SYGVNS. The CDR3 sequence: CASSLPGGWTSGDLAKNIQYF. CDR3 nucleotide sequence: TGTGCCAGCAGCCTACCTGGGGGTTGGACTAGCGGTGATCTAGCCAAAAACATTCAGTACTTC.